The T cell receptor (beta chain) under discussion was sequenced for a study of blood T cell repertoires in COVID-19. As for the study in general: Acute and convalescent COVID-19 specimens originated in the United States, Italy and Spain. Nucleic acid was either cDNA or gDNA, and it came from T cells, B-cell-depleted T cells, or PBMCs.

V lost 5 bases to trimming and J lost 10 bases, with 14 bases between them. This CDR3 has 13 residues. Germline V CDR1 and CDR2: SEHNR, FQNEAQ (reference sequence). In the original processing: Estimation of nucleated cell counts was performed using reference gene primer amplification. Here immunoSEQ multiplex PCR was the method, and the copy in TCRdb shows in-frame clones only, minus some. The DNA gave D and trimming, while V, J and clone size come from that table. In the table there are over 300,000 clones, 80% to 90% of which are singletons. Only a few counts were recorded for this clone. The genes are TRBV7-9 and TRBJ2-2; maybe TRBD1 (6 bases). The specimen was peripheral blood. The sequence came from a man between 18 and 35 years old who had recovered from COVID-19. CDR3 protein: CASSRGQTSELFF. CDR3 nucleotides: TGTGCCAGCAGCCGAGGACAGACTTCGGAGCTGTTTTTT.